These 15 T cell receptor beta chains came from one sample sequenced in a study of T cell repertoires in cytomegalovirus infection. MiXCR, run by TCRdb on the reads, gives a single entry per CDR3 protein. The repertoire has 700,000 to 850,000 distinct CDR3 sequences, about 30% of them found once; the top ten carry roughly an eighth. No antigen is known for these receptors. Sequenced here: cultured CD8+ T cells from PBMCs, sampled from culture after CMV antigen stimulation. Receptor source: a human donor in good health (CMV status not recorded). Some clones in this sample may be carry-over from other donors' samples.

The chain joins TRBV12-5 to TRBJ2-1; D may correspond to TRBD1 or TRBD2 (5 bases each). Germline V gene sequence: CDR1 LGHNT, CDR2 FRNRAP. The V end lost 6 bases, the J end lost 8 bases, and 11 bases lay between the germline ends. The CDR3 is 12 amino acids. The CDR3 sequence: CASGFGDHEQFF. For the CDR3, the DNA is TGTGCTAGTGGCTTTGGGGACCATGAGCAGTTCTTC.

The chain uses TRBV9 and TRBJ2-1; tentatively, D is TRBD1 (6 bases). Germline assignment: CDR1 SGDLS and CDR2 YYNGEE. The CDR3 extends over 14 amino acids. V lost 1 base, J lost 5 bases, and 10 bases lay in between. As DNA, the CDR3 is TGTGCCAGCAGCGTATGGGACACCCACAATGAGCAGTTCTTC. It is translated as CASSVWDTHNEQFF. Full variable domain (remainder filled in from reference TRBV9 and TRBJ2-1): DSGVTQTPKHLITATGQRVTLRCSPRSGDLSVYWYQQSLDQGLQFLIQYYNGEERAKGNILERFSAQQFPDLHSELNLSSLELGDSALYFCASSVWDTHNEQFFGPGTRLTVL.

The chain carries TRBV7-9 and TRBJ2-1; 12 bases agree with TRBD2. The CDR3 runs 20 residues. Germline assignment: CDR1 SEHNR and CDR2 FQNEAQ (reference sequence). The junction had 12 bases not matched to a gene; V was cut back by 0 bases and J by 3 bases. CDR3 residues: CASSLAHGLAGGWFYNEQFF. DNA of the CDR3: TGTGCCAGCAGCTTAGCGCATGGGCTAGCGGGGGGGTGGTTCTACAATGAGCAGTTCTTC.

Concerning this clonotype: A clone one base away is much larger, so this may be a read error. The V call is TRBV7-6, the J call TRBJ2-1; TRBD1 agrees at 8 bases. The CDR3 contains 17 residues. Germline CDR1 SGHVS, CDR2 FNYEAQ. DNA of the CDR3: TGTGCCAGCAGCCCTCCGGGACAGGTGAGCTCCTGCAATGAGCAGTTCTTC. It codes for CASSPPGQVSSCNEQFF.

In this sample, this clonotype turned up a few times. CDR3 protein: CASSPGTGLRGNQPQHF. CDR3 DNA sequence: TGTGCCAGCAGTCCAGGGACAGGGTTGAGGGGCAATCAGCCCCAGCATTTT. The rearrangement uses TRBV27 and TRBJ1-5, with TRBD1 identical over 9 bases. Unmatched junction bases numbered 10, after V lost 5 bases and J lost 2 bases. Germline lookup yields CDR1 MNHEY and CDR2 SMNVEV (reference sequence). The CDR3 length is 17 residues.

The gene calls are TRBV2 and TRBJ2-5; 11 bases match TRBD2. From germline, CDR1 is SNHLY and CDR2 FYNNEI. The V segment lost 8 bases and the J segment 3 bases; nucleotides outside the gene matches: 2. There are 13 residues in the CDR3. CDR3 in amino acids: CASEGLAEETQYF. The CDR3 region has the DNA TGTGCCAGCGAGGGACTAGCGGAAGAGACCCAGTACTTC.

This clonotype was seen only a few times. This chain connects TRBV5-1 to TRBJ2-3; possibly TRBD2 for D (5 bases). Germline CDR1 is SGHRS and CDR2 is YFSETQ. The CDR3 runs 15 residues. Trimming pared 3 bases from V and 6 bases from J, leaving 17 bases between. CDR3 sequence reads: CASSYLGGGPDTQYF. The DNA for the CDR3 is TGCGCCAGCAGCTACCTAGGAGGCGGTCCGGATACGCAGTATTTT.

The V and J genes are TRBV14 and TRBJ2-1; D is unresolved. Germline loops: CDR1 SGHDN, CDR2 FVKESK. The V gene lost 1 base and the J gene lost 9 bases, with 7 bases spanning the gap. This CDR3 region has 12 residues. CDR3 bases: TGTGCCAGCAGCCAAGGGTTTGGTGAGCAGTTCTTC. As protein: CASSQGFGEQFF.

The CDR3 DNA is TGTGCCAGCAGCTCTCCAAGAGGAGGGAGTAGTCGGTACGAGCAGTACTTC. It specifies CASSSPRGGSSRYEQYF. V and J are TRBV7-9 and TRBJ2-7, with a weak D call TRBD2 (6 bases). V was cut by 4 bases and J by 4 bases, with 23 bases left in between. CDR3 length: 17 residues. Germline CDR1 and CDR2: SEHNR and FQNEAQ (reference sequence).

The chain joins TRBV20-1 to TRBJ2-5; 15 positions match TRBD2. CDR3 length: 15 amino acids. The ends lost 8 bases at V and 6 bases at J; junction bases unmatched: 10. Germline values: CDR1 DFQATT, CDR2 SNEGSKA (reference sequence). This CDR3 reads CSPGLAGGPSKTQYF. The CDR3 DNA follows: TGCAGTCCCGGACTAGCGGGGGGGCCCTCGAAGACCCAGTACTTC.

The sample holds a few counts of this clonotype. The gene calls are TRBV6-2 or TRBV6-3 and TRBJ2-7; the D is unclear. Trimming pared 2 bases from V and 2 bases from J, leaving 10 bases between. Germline CDR1 reads MNHEY; CDR2 reads SVGEGT. The CDR3 is 14 residues long. Here the CDR3 reads CASSYKISPYEQYV. DNA of the CDR3: TGTGCCAGCAGTTACAAAATAAGTCCCTACGAGCAGTACGTC.

The chain carries TRBV6-5 and TRBJ2-2; TRBD1 matches at 7 bases. J gave up 1 base and V 6 bases, and 11 bases lay outside the gene matches. The CDR3 is made up of 17 amino acids. Germline V gene lookup returns CDR1 MNHEY and CDR2 SVGAGI. The CDR3 sequence: CASSRIHRGENTGELFF. The CDR3 DNA is TGTGCCAGCAGCCGTATACACAGGGGCGAGAACACCGGGGAGCTGTTTTTT.

Of note for this clonotype: One end of the junction fails to match germline, which may point to a read error. The chain couples TRBV5-4 to TRBJ2-1; a weak D match, TRBD2 (5 bases). CDR3 size: 12 residues. Germline V CDR1 and CDR2: SGHNT, YYREEE (reference sequence). CDR3 residues: CANSLGAGEQFF. In nucleotides, the CDR3 is TGTGCCAACAGCTTGGGAGCCGGTGAGCAGTTCTTC.

This clonotype was found a few times. The rearrangement links TRBV5-4 to TRBJ2-1, with D possibly matching TRBD1 (5 bases). The V gene's germline CDR1 is SGHNT and CDR2 YYREEE (reference sequence). The CDR3 extends over 16 amino acids. Trimming removed 2 bases at V and 5 bases at J, with 17 bases between. The CDR3 DNA reads TGTGCCAGCAGCTTAATACCCCCGCAGGGTCACAATGAGCAGTTCTTC. Its translation is CASSLIPPQGHNEQFF.

This clonotype occurred a few times. The genes are TRBV12-3 or TRBV12-4 and TRBJ2-1; D not resolved. Trimming removed 7 bases from V and 0 bases from J, with 16 bases in between. CDR3 length equals 16 residues. The CDR3 nucleotides are TGTGCCAGCAAAAGAGAAGGCAGCCGCTCCTACAATGAGCAGTTCTTC. It translates to CASKREGSRSYNEQFF.